Presented here are 26 T cell receptor beta chains from one specimen sequenced in a study of identical twins. In TCRdb, the 5' RACE reads were re-called with MiXCR into one record per CDR3 protein. The sample contains around 470,000 distinct CDR3 sequences, 14% of which appear only once. This same sample was also part of a study on yellow fever vaccine responses in identical twins.

The sequencing sample was made of CD4+ T cells sorted from blood. These receptors all come from a woman aged 18-29 years in good health.

The chain is built from TRBV4-3 and TRBJ2-6; unclear D gene. Germline V CDR1 and CDR2: LGHNA, YSLEER. This CDR3 has 16 residues. Between the trimmed V and J ends, which lost 0 bases and 2 bases, there was a span of 8 bases. This CDR3 is CASSQERGAGANVLTF. In DNA form, the CDR3 reads TGCGCCAGCAGCCAAGAAAGAGGTGCTGGGGCCAACGTCCTGACTTTC.

The chain links TRBV28 to TRBJ2-4; 7 positions agree with TRBD1. The CDR3 loop spans 17 amino acids. The junction had 6 bases not matched to a gene; V was cut back by 1 base and J by 0 bases. The germline V gene encodes CDR1 MDHEN and CDR2 SYDVKM. This CDR3 reads CASSLYGTALAKNIQYF. In DNA form, the CDR3 reads TGTGCCAGCAGTTTATATGGGACAGCTCTAGCCAAAAACATTCAGTACTTC.

The rearrangement uses TRBV14 and TRBJ2-2; TRBD1 is a possible D gene (7 bases). The CDR3 loop spans 15 amino acids. Deletions cut 6 bases from V and 6 bases from J, with 17 bases between. From germline, CDR1 is SGHDN and CDR2 FVKESK. The CDR3 DNA sequence: TGTGCCAGCAGTGCCCGGCGCGGGACAGCCGGGGAGCTGTTTTTT. Translating gives CASSARRGTAGELFF.

This clonotype was detected only a few times. V gene TRBV5-1 combines with J gene TRBJ2-3; 7 bases match TRBD2. This CDR3 comprises 18 residues. After removal of 3 bases from V and 8 bases from J, the junction contained 21 bases not matched to a gene. CDR1 and CDR2 (germline): SGHRS, YFSETQ. Here the CDR3 DNA reads TGCGCCAGCAGCTGGAGCCCGGGCGGGAGAACCTCGTGGGGTACGCAGTATTTT. Translating it yields CASSWSPGGRTSWGTQYF.

The chain carries TRBV20-1 and TRBJ2-7; D is possibly TRBD1 (6 bases). The CDR3 extends over 14 amino acids. V lost 1 base, J lost 5 bases, and 15 bases lay in between. Germline-derived CDR1 and CDR2 are DFQATT and SNEGSKA (reference sequence). The CDR3: CSARGGPGRDEQYF. CDR3 DNA sequence: TGCAGTGCTAGAGGGGGGCCAGGGCGCGACGAGCAGTACTTC.

The chain carries TRBV7-9 and TRBJ2-2; D gene ambiguous. The CDR3 covers 15 residues. The V and J ends lost 1 base and 5 bases respectively, with 11 bases between them. From germline, CDR1 is SEHNR and CDR2 FQNEAQ (reference sequence). CDR3 in DNA: TGTGCCAGCAGCTTAGTTACCCAATATACCGGGGAGCTGTTTTTT. Translated, it gives CASSLVTQYTGELFF.

This clonotype has just a few counts. The V and J genes are TRBV12-3 or TRBV12-4 and TRBJ2-5; possibly TRBD2 for D (6 bases). This CDR3 has 14 residues. The V end was cut by 4 bases, the J end by 1 base, with 10 bases between. The CDR3 protein is CASSWAGSQETQYF. DNA of the CDR3: TGTGCCAGCAGTTGGGCCGGGAGCCAAGAGACCCAGTACTTC.

This clonotype was detected only a few times. This rearrangement joins TRBV24-1 to TRBJ2-5; TRBD2 agrees at 10 bases. Germline CDR1 and CDR2: KGHDR and SFDVKD. V was pared by 2 bases and J by 4 bases, with 3 bases of the junction left unmatched. This CDR3 has 15 residues. CDR3: CATSDSRTSGETQYF. For the CDR3, the DNA is TGTGCCACCAGTGATTCGAGGACTAGCGGAGAGACCCAGTACTTC.

CDR3 bases: TGTGCCAGCAGCTTAGCCTGGACTAGCGGGGCCTACAATGAGCAGTTCTTC. Translating it yields CASSLAWTSGAYNEQFF. The rearrangement joins TRBV7-2 to TRBJ2-1; TRBD2 matches 12 bases. Trimming at V came to 0 bases and at J to 2 bases, leaving 2 bases not matched to a gene. CDR1 SGHTA and CDR2 FQGNSA come from the germline V gene. The CDR3 is 17 amino acids.

This clonotype was seen at least ten times. The chain uses TRBV5-1 and TRBJ2-7; D unclear. The CDR3 loop spans 12 amino acids. Deletions cut 0 bases from V and 4 bases from J, with 5 bases between. CDR1 is SGHRS, CDR2 YFSETQ, per germline. This CDR3 is CASSLDLYEQYF. The CDR3 DNA reads as TGCGCCAGCAGCTTGGACCTATACGAGCAGTACTTC. Complete variable domain (other parts from reference TRBV5-1 and TRBJ2-7): KAGVTQTPRYLIKTRGQQVTLSCSPISGHRSVSWYQQTPGQGLQFLFEYFSETQRNKGNFPGRFSGRQFSNSRSEMNVSTLELGDSALYLCASSLDLYEQYFGPGTRLTVT.

This clonotype has only a few counts. The V and J genes are TRBV12-5 and TRBJ2-3; 14 positions agree with TRBD2. The CDR3 extends over 16 amino acids. Germline V gives CDR1 LGHNT, CDR2 FRNRAP. Trimming removed 7 bases from V and 5 bases from J; junction bases left unmatched: 8. CDR3 in amino acids: CASATGTSGGVDTQYF. The DNA of the CDR3 is TGTGCTAGTGCTACCGGGACTAGCGGGGGTGTAGATACGCAGTATTTT. Complete variable domain (other parts from reference TRBV12-5 and TRBJ2-3): DARVTQTPRHKVTEMGQEVTMRCQPILGHNTVFWYRQTMMQGLELLAYFRNRAPLDDSGMPKDRFSAEMPDATLATLKIQPSEPRDSAVYFCASATGTSGGVDTQYFGPGTRLTVL.

The chain couples TRBV20-1 to TRBJ1-3; TRBD1 agrees at 7 bases. Trimming cost V 6 bases and J 0 bases; bases outside gene matches: 5. Germline CDR1 DFQATT, CDR2 SNEGSKA (reference sequence). There are 14 residues in the CDR3. The CDR3, as DNA: TGCAGTGCAGAGGACAGGATCTCTGGAAACACCATATATTTT. It codes for CSAEDRISGNTIYF.

The chain carries TRBV20-1 and TRBJ2-2, with D unclear. The CDR3 runs to 12 residues. Germline V CDR1 and CDR2: DFQATT, SNEGSKA (reference sequence). Trimming left V 3 bases short and J 4 bases short, with 6 bases between. The CDR3: CSASAPTGELFF. CDR3 coding DNA: TGCAGTGCTAGTGCTCCCACCGGGGAGCTGTTTTTT.

There are a few counts of this clonotype. V is TRBV28 and J is TRBJ2-5; 12 nucleotides match TRBD2. The CDR3 length is 16 residues. J was trimmed by 1 base and V by 5 bases; bases with no gene match: 5. Germline lookup yields CDR1 MDHEN and CDR2 SYDVKM. The CDR3 nucleotides are TGTGCCAGCAGTCTTCAACTAGCGGGGGGCCAAGAGACCCAGTACTTC. It yields the protein CASSLQLAGGQETQYF.

This clonotype occurred a few times. The chain combines TRBV7-2 with TRBJ2-7, with 9 bases aligning to TRBD2. The CDR3 is 15 amino acids. With V trimmed by 0 bases and J by 1 base, 1 base remained unmatched. Germline V gene sequence: CDR1 SGHTA, CDR2 FQGNSA. The CDR3 loop reads CASSLASGGSYEQYF. The CDR3 DNA sequence: TGTGCCAGCAGCTTAGCTAGCGGGGGTTCCTACGAGCAGTACTTC.

This clonotype was counted between two and nine times. V gene TRBV20-1 combines with J gene TRBJ2-7; 8 nucleotides align to TRBD1. The CDR3 covers 16 residues. Germline CDR1 is DFQATT and CDR2 is SNEGSKA (reference sequence). Trimming cost V 4 bases and J 3 bases; bases outside gene matches: 14. This CDR3 is CSANPWTGPTFYEQYF. The CDR3 DNA follows: TGCAGTGCTAACCCCTGGACAGGGCCTACCTTCTACGAGCAGTACTTC.

This clonotype has a handful of counts. The chain employs TRBV7-9 and TRBJ2-3; the match to TRBD1 covers 9 bases. CDR3 length equals 17 residues. Germline-derived CDR1 and CDR2 are SEHNR and FQNEAQ (reference sequence). Losses at the gene ends were 4 bases for V and 2 bases for J; bases not matched to a gene: 10. The CDR3, as DNA: TGTGCCAGCAGCTCAACAGGGGGCTCTGCCCCCACAGATACGCAGTATTTT. It encodes CASSSTGGSAPTDTQYF.

This clonotype was seen more than once but under ten times. The V gene is TRBV20-1, the J gene TRBJ2-1, with D uncertain. There are 14 residues in the CDR3. Trimming pared 5 bases from V and 4 bases from J, leaving 15 bases between. Germline V gene lookup returns CDR1 DFQATT and CDR2 SNEGSKA (reference sequence). The chain's CDR3 is CSALRRGVYNEQFF. The CDR3 nucleotides read TGCAGTGCTCTGAGGAGAGGAGTTTACAATGAGCAGTTCTTC.

This clonotype was seen many times. V and J are TRBV2 and TRBJ2-5; D possibly matches TRBD1 or TRBD2 (5 bases each). Germline lookup yields CDR1 SNHLY and CDR2 FYNNEI. The CDR3 loop spans 16 amino acids. Trimming cost V 4 bases and J 4 bases, with 19 bases left between them. The CDR3, as DNA: TGTGCCAGCAGTGCGCAGCAGGGCCCGGGGTCAGAGACCCAGTACTTC. Protein product: CASSAQQGPGSETQYF.

The genes are TRBV7-3 and TRBJ1-1; TRBD1 matches at 8 bases. The junction had 3 bases not matched to a gene; V was cut back by 0 bases and J by 3 bases. In germline, CDR1 is SGHTA, CDR2 FQGTGA. The CDR3 sequence is 15 residues long. The CDR3 nucleotides are TGTGCCAGCAGCTTAACTACAGGGGGGCACACTGAAGCTTTCTTT. Protein product: CASSLTTGGHTEAFF.

V gene TRBV7-9 combines with J gene TRBJ2-7; 13 bases match TRBD2. V shed 4 bases and J 0 bases; nucleotides not matched to a gene: 6. The V gene's germline CDR1 is SEHNR and CDR2 FQNEAQ (reference sequence). CDR3 size: 17 residues. The CDR3 region is CASSYGTSGTLSYEQYF. The CDR3 DNA is TGTGCCAGCAGCTACGGGACTAGCGGGACCCTCTCCTACGAGCAGTACTTC.

This clonotype appeared a few times. CDR3 sequence (DNA): TGCAGCGTCTCTTTGGGGGGTAGCGGGGAGCTGTTTTTT. It encodes CSVSLGGSGELFF. The J gene is TRBJ2-2, the V gene TRBV29-1; D might be TRBD2 (6 bases). The germline CDR1 and CDR2 sequences are SQVTM and ANQGSEA. The V and J ends lost 6 bases and 7 bases respectively, with 15 bases between them. The CDR3 contains 13 residues.

This clonotype was detected a few times. This rearrangement joins TRBV29-1 to TRBJ2-1; D is possibly TRBD1 (5 bases). V was cut by 3 bases and J by 0 bases, with 9 bases left in between. CDR3 length: 14 amino acids. Germline V gene data show CDR1 as SQVTM and CDR2 as ANQGSEA. CDR3 nucleotides: TGCAGCGTTGAGGACACGAGCTCCTACAATGAGCAGTTCTTC. Translating it yields CSVEDTSSYNEQFF.

The V and J genes are TRBV6-2 or TRBV6-3 and TRBJ1-4; 7 bases are shared with TRBD1. CDR3 length: 14 amino acids. V dropped 6 bases and J dropped 6; count of bases not matched to a gene: 7. Germline values: CDR1 MNHEY, CDR2 SVGEGT. The CDR3 nucleotides read TGTGCCAGCAGCCGGGACAGCGCGGATGAAAAACTGTTTTTT. Protein: CASSRDSADEKLFF.

This clonotype was counted between two and nine times. The chain has TRBV20-1 and TRBJ1-5; 11 bases match TRBD1. Trimming cost V 0 bases and J 0 bases; bases outside gene matches: 4. Germline V gives CDR1 DFQATT, CDR2 SNEGSKA (reference sequence). The CDR3 consists of 17 residues. The CDR3 reads CSARDRDRGVSNQPQHF. For the CDR3, the DNA is TGCAGTGCTAGAGATAGGGACAGGGGGGTTAGCAATCAGCCCCAGCATTTT.

This clonotype occurred a few times. J is TRBJ2-2 and V is TRBV28; TRBD2 matches at 9 bases. The trim removed 4 bases at V and 0 bases at J, leaving 3 bases unmatched. CDR1 and CDR2 (germline): MDHEN, SYDVKM. The CDR3 consists of 16 residues. This chain's CDR3 is CASSSPSGANTGELFF. The CDR3 coding sequence is TGTGCCAGCAGTTCCCCTAGCGGGGCGAACACCGGGGAGCTGTTTTTT.